These T cell receptor beta chains were read from a single sample in a study of T cell changes during pregnancy in multiple sclerosis. Assay: immunoSEQ multiplex PCR; the TCRdb copy retains only in-frame clones and omits some. The sample records around 30,000 clones, approximately 92% being singletons. The sequences come from CD4+ T cells from peripheral blood mononuclear cells, collected in the second trimester of pregnancy. These receptors originate from a female donor with multiple sclerosis, enrolled in a pregnancy study. The CDR3 runs from the conserved cysteine through the conserved F or W. Fields, in order: clone size, J gene, V gene, D gene, CDR3 protein, CDR3 DNA. The D gene is left open where the match is weak. Clone size, where shown, is once, few, many, or a class for clones that have expanded.

few	TRBJ2-4	TRBV7-9	TRBD1	CASSRVDRGAKNIQYF	TGTGCCAGCAGCAGAGTTGACAGGGGTGCCAAAAACATTCAGTACTTC
NA	TRBJ2-1	TRBV19	TRBD2	CASSGGAYNEQFF	TGTGCCAGTTCGGGGGGGGCTTACAATGAGCAGTTCTTC
NA	TRBJ2-5	TRBV25-1	TRBD1	CASSLSTGGAETQYF	TGTGCCAGCAGTCTATCGACAGGGGGCGCAGAGACCCAGTACTTC
NA	TRBJ2-5	TRBV9	NA	CASSWGEGETQYF	TGTGCCAGCAGCTGGGGGGAAGGGGAGACCCAGTACTTC
NA	TRBJ1-1	TRBV7-9	TRBD1	CASSPRTGHEAFF	TGTGCCAGCAGCCCACGGACAGGGCATGAAGCTTTCTTT
NA	TRBJ2-2	TRBV6-5	NA	CASKFGDTGELFF	TGTGCCAGCAAGTTCGGGGACACCGGGGAGCTGTTTTTT
NA	TRBJ2-2	TRBV7-2	TRBD1	CASSLGVIQGATGELFF	TGTGCCAGCAGCTTAGGAGTGATTCAGGGGGCCACCGGGGAGCTGTTTTTT
NA	TRBJ1-2	TRBV25-1	NA	CASSVTTLGGYTF	TGTGCCAGCAGTGTAACCACACTAGGGGGCTACACCTTC
NA	TRBJ2-7	TRBV7-2	TRBD1	CASSRGQGIGGQYF	TGTGCCAGCAGCCGGGGACAGGGGATAGGCGGACAGTACTTC
once	TRBJ2-3	TRBV19	TRBD1	CASRRQGSTDTQYF	TGTGCCAGTCGGAGACAGGGCAGCACAGATACGCAGTATTTT